The 29 T cell receptor beta chains below were found in one sample sequenced in a study of spatial heterogeneity in lung cancer. Each CDR3 protein gets one entry after TCRdb re-called the 5' RACE reads with MiXCR. The sample lists about 18,000 distinct CDR3 sequences; roughly 9% were seen once. Sample time point: sample taken at primary tumor resection. Whole-study findings and limits: Intratumoral expanded alpha and beta TCR counts were found to track tumor mutation counts.

Their recognized antigens are unknown. The sample here was lung tumor tissue, taken at surgery. Source of these receptors: a female donor with early-stage non-small cell lung cancer.

This clonotype rates as medium-sized. Because this beta chain is a stray read in a library intended to capture alpha chains, its abundance should not be given much weight. This chain connects TRBV6-1 to TRBJ2-3, with D perhaps matching TRBD2 (6 bases). The CDR3 spans 14 residues. Trimming shortened V by 8 bases and J by 2 bases, and 14 bases separated the two germline ends. In germline, CDR1 is MNHNS, CDR2 SASEGT. CDR3 residues: CASGGLPITDTQYF. The CDR3 nucleotides are TGTGCCAGCGGGGGACTCCCTATCACAGATACGCAGTATTTT.

This clonotype was recorded a few times. Because this beta chain is a stray read in a library intended to capture alpha chains, its abundance should not be given much weight. This chain links TRBV5-1 with TRBJ1-4, with D perhaps TRBD1 (5 bases). V was trimmed by 0 bases and J by 5 bases, leaving 8 bases between them. The V gene's germline CDR1 is SGHRS and CDR2 YFSETQ. This CDR3 is built from 14 residues. As DNA, the CDR3 is TGCGCCAGCAGCTTGGGGCAGGGAAATGAAAAACTGTTTTTT. Amino acids: CASSLGQGNEKLFF.

About this clonotype itself: One end of the junction fails to match germline, which may point to a read error. Since the library was made to target alpha chains, this beta chain is a stray read and its abundance is not meaningful. V gene TRBV7-8 combines with J gene TRBJ1-1; no definite D call. This CDR3 spans 14 amino acids. The germline V gene has CDR1 SGHVS and CDR2 FQNEAQ. The CDR3 nucleotides read TGTGCCAGCAGCTTAGACACAGTGAACGCTGAAGCTTTCTTT. As protein: CASSLDTVNAEAFF.

This clonotype showed up just a few times. A library made for alpha chains picked up this beta chain off target, so its size means little. The chain couples TRBV28 to TRBJ2-1; no clear D gene. The CDR3 has 14 amino acids. Trimming stripped 3 bases from V and 3 bases from J, with 9 bases between. Per germline, CDR1 MDHEN and CDR2 SYDVKM. Written as DNA, the CDR3 is TGTGCCAGCAGTTTTGCCTCCAGCTACAATGAGCAGTTCTTC. Its protein product is CASSFASSYNEQFF. The whole variable domain, remainder taken from reference TRBV28 and TRBJ2-1, is DVKVTQSSRYLVKRTGEKVFLECVQDMDHENMFWYRQDPGLGLRLIYFSYDVKMKEKGDIPEGYSVSREKKERFSLILESASTNQTSMYLCASSFASSYNEQFFGPGTRLTVL.

Details on this clonotype: Little can be read into the size of this beta chain, an off-target read in a library designed for alpha chains. The rearrangement links TRBV20-1 to TRBJ2-1; D not certain. V was trimmed by 5 bases and J by 0 bases, leaving 5 bases between them. The CDR3 consists of 12 residues. Germline lookup yields CDR1 DFQATT and CDR2 SNEGSKA (reference sequence). In DNA, the CDR3 is TGCAGTGCTCATAGCTCCTACAATGAGCAGTTCTTC. This codes for CSAHSSYNEQFF.

This clonotype was seen many times. This beta chain is off target for a library built for alpha chains, so its abundance means little. The V gene is TRBV28, the J gene TRBJ1-4; D uncertain. Deletions cut 5 bases from V and 0 bases from J, with 7 bases between. CDR1 MDHEN and CDR2 SYDVKM come from the germline V gene. The CDR3 has 14 residues. The CDR3: CASSPPATNEKLFF. The CDR3, as DNA: TGTGCCAGCAGTCCTCCTGCAACTAATGAAAAACTGTTTTTT.

This clonotype was counted at least ten times. This beta chain is an off-target read within a library intended for alpha chains, so its frequency means little. The chain's CDR3 is CSARQGSSYNSPLHF. Written as DNA, the CDR3 is TGCAGTGCTAGACAGGGGAGCTCCTATAATTCACCCCTCCACTTT. The chain has TRBV20-1 and TRBJ1-6; TRBD1 is a possible D gene (6 bases). CDR1 is DFQATT, CDR2 SNEGSKA, per germline (reference sequence). The CDR3 spans 15 residues. The V end was cut by 2 bases, the J end by 0 bases, with 8 bases between.

Worth noting for this clonotype: This beta chain slipped into a library made for alpha chains as a stray read, so its size is not meaningful. V gene TRBV12-3 or TRBV12-4 combines with J gene TRBJ2-5; 9 positions agree with TRBD1. The CDR3 runs 14 residues. Trimming cost V 4 bases and J 5 bases; bases outside gene matches: 5. The CDR3: CASSSDRGTETQYF. Written as DNA, the CDR3 is TGTGCCAGCAGTTCCGACAGGGGGACGGAGACCCAGTACTTC.

This clonotype has more than one count but fewer than ten. This beta chain appears as a stray read in a library generated for alpha chains; its size is not informative. The chain is built from TRBV12-3 or TRBV12-4 and TRBJ2-1; no clear D gene. The CDR3 runs 11 residues. Trimming shortened V by 6 bases and J by 6 bases, and 6 bases separated the two germline ends. This CDR3 is CASSNPNEQFF. CDR3 nucleotides: TGTGCCAGCAGCAATCCCAATGAGCAGTTCTTC.

This clonotype occurred a few times. As an off-target read in a library built for alpha chains, this beta chain has a frequency of little significance. This chain links TRBV28 with TRBJ1-2; 8 nucleotides agree with TRBD1. The CDR3 spans 14 residues. The germline V gene has CDR1 MDHEN and CDR2 SYDVKM. With 10 bases clipped from V and 3 bases from J, the junction kept 10 bases outside the gene matches. For the CDR3, the DNA is TGTGCCACCAAATTCTCGGACAGGGACTATGGCTACACCTTC. This translates into CATKFSDRDYGYTF.

Regarding this clonotype: A read error may explain this, as a much larger clone is one base away. Because the library targeted alpha chains, this beta chain is an off-target read whose size means little. The chain uses TRBV6-4 and TRBJ1-4, with TRBD1 matching over 7 bases. The CDR3 is 12 amino acids. Germline V gene data show CDR1 as MRHNA and CDR2 as SNTAGT. The CDR3 protein is CAISGNGTDLFF. DNA of the CDR3: TGTGCCATCAGTGGAAACGGGACAGACTTGTTTTTT.

This clonotype was found many times. For a library built for alpha chains, this beta chain is a stray read; little rests on its size. This chain joins TRBV29-1 and TRBJ2-3; 7 bases map to TRBD1. CDR3 length: 13 amino acids. Trimming took 5 bases from V and 5 from J; bases not matched to a gene: 7. CDR1 is SQVTM, CDR2 ANQGSEA, per germline. The CDR3 nucleotides are TGCAGCGTTTGGGTGGCAGGGGGAGATACGCAGTATTTT. Amino acid sequence: CSVWVAGGDTQYF.

This clonotype was counted many times. The library was built for alpha chains, so this beta chain is an off-target read and its size means little. V and J are TRBV7-3 and TRBJ1-1, with a weak D call TRBD1 (5 bases). The CDR3 runs to 15 residues. V was clipped by 0 bases and J by 3 bases, with 11 bases between them. Germline-derived CDR1 and CDR2 are SGHTA and FQGTGA. The CDR3 here is CASSLTGAGDTEAFF. In DNA form, the CDR3 reads TGTGCCAGCAGCTTAACAGGGGCGGGTGACACTGAAGCTTTCTTT.

There are many counts of this clonotype. This beta chain represents an off-target read in a library built for alpha chains; its size is of limited meaning. As DNA, the CDR3 is TGTGCCAGCAGCCCCCAGGCCGGCCAGAACACTGAAGCTTTCTTT. This gives the protein CASSPQAGQNTEAFF. The chain has TRBV5-6 and TRBJ1-1; D is ambiguous. Germline CDR1 reads SGHDT; CDR2 reads YYEEEE. Trimming stripped 4 bases from V and 1 base from J, with 14 bases between. This CDR3 spans 15 amino acids.

This clonotype was seen many times. This beta chain is a stray read from a library made for alpha chains; its abundance is not meaningful. The V and J genes are TRBV6-2 or TRBV6-3 and TRBJ2-7; tentatively, D is TRBD2 (5 bases). The CDR3 runs 13 residues. Trimming took 8 bases from V and 2 from J, leaving 13 bases between them. Germline V gene data show CDR1 as MNHEY and CDR2 as SVGEGT. The CDR3 loop reads CASGRTGTYEQYF. The CDR3 nucleotides read TGTGCCAGCGGCCGGACTGGGACCTACGAGCAGTACTTC.

Worth noting for this clonotype: The library was designed around alpha chains, so this beta chain is a stray read whose abundance carries little weight. This sequence joins TRBV7-3 and TRBJ2-6, with a weak D call TRBD1 (6 bases). Germline assignment: CDR1 SGHTA and CDR2 FQGTGA. The CDR3 is 17 amino acids. Trimming pared 5 bases from V and 2 bases from J, leaving 16 bases between. In DNA, the CDR3 is TGTGCCAGCAGCCCTAAGCCCACAGGGCCTGGGGCCAACGTCCTGACTTTC. Encoded protein: CASSPKPTGPGANVLTF.

This clonotype was detected many times. This beta chain is a stray sequence in a library constructed for alpha chains; its clone size is not meaningful. The V and J genes are TRBV19 and TRBJ2-1; TRBD1 matches 9 bases. CDR3 length: 15 amino acids. Germline V gene sequence: CDR1 LNHDA, CDR2 SQIVND (reference sequence). Trimming cost V 6 bases and J 4 bases; bases outside gene matches: 7. The CDR3, as DNA: TGTGCCAGTAGGCCGACCGGGACAGGGTACAATGAGCAGTTCTTC. Translating gives CASRPTGTGYNEQFF.

To note about this clonotype: This beta chain came through as a stray read in a library set up for alpha chains, and its size says little. The chain couples TRBV12-3 or TRBV12-4 to TRBJ2-1, with TRBD1 matching 10 bases. The length of the CDR3 is 16 residues. Trimming took 5 bases from V and 5 from J; bases not matched to a gene: 9. This chain's CDR3 is CASSQGTGEGDNEQFF. The DNA of the CDR3 is TGTGCCAGCAGTCAGGGGACAGGGGAAGGGGACAATGAGCAGTTCTTC.

For this clonotype: The size of this beta chain means little, since it is a stray read in a library made for alpha chains. The chain joins TRBV3-1 to TRBJ2-7; D is possibly TRBD1 (6 bases). This CDR3 has 17 residues. The V end was cut by 1 base, the J end by 2 bases, with 18 bases between. Germline CDR1 is LGHDT and CDR2 is YNNKEL (reference sequence). The DNA of the CDR3 is TGTGCCAGCAGCCAAGGTCCGTCCCGACAGGCACCCTACGAGCAGTACTTC. Translated, it gives CASSQGPSRQAPYEQYF.

With respect to this clonotype: This clone may be a read error of a much larger clone one base away. A library prepared for alpha chains yielded this beta chain as an off-target read; its size is of little meaning. The rearrangement uses TRBV5-4 and TRBJ1-6; D ambiguous. The V and J ends lost 0 bases and 8 bases respectively, with 12 bases between them. CDR3 length: 15 amino acids. Germline assignment: CDR1 SGHNT and CDR2 YYREEE (reference sequence). CDR3 nucleotides: TGTGCCAGCAGCTTGGATCCGGGAAGAGATTCACCCCTCCACTTT. As protein: CASSLDPGRDSPLHF.

Worth noting for this clonotype: This beta chain was picked up by a library intended for alpha chains and is off target, so its count carries little meaning. The rearrangement uses TRBV7-3 and TRBJ1-1; 9 positions agree with TRBD1. V lost 5 bases, J lost 6 bases, and 4 bases stayed unmatched. The CDR3 loop spans 13 amino acids. Germline CDR1 SGHTA, CDR2 FQGTGA. CDR3 residues: CASSQTGGPEAFF. Written as DNA, the CDR3 is TGTGCCAGCAGCCAAACAGGGGGCCCTGAAGCTTTCTTT. The complete variable domain, with remaining parts taken from reference TRBV7-3 and TRBJ1-1, reads GAGVSQTPSNKVTEKGKYVELRCDPISGHTALYWYRQSLGQGPEFLIYFQGTGAADDSGLPNDRFFAVRPEGSVSTLKIQRTERGDSAVYLCASSQTGGPEAFFGQGTRLTVV.

By frequency in the sample, this clonotype is medium-sized. Since the library was made to target alpha chains, this beta chain is a stray read and its abundance is not meaningful. The V gene is TRBV12-3 or TRBV12-4, the J gene TRBJ1-2; D may be TRBD1 (5 bases). This CDR3 has 14 amino acids. Trimming left V 3 bases short and J 7 bases short, with 15 bases between. The CDR3 DNA reads as TGTGCCAGCAGTTTGAACCAGGGCTGGGCTGGCTACACCTTC. It translates to CASSLNQGWAGYTF.

This clonotype was picked up many times. This beta chain lies outside the target of a library built for alpha chains; its clone size means little. The V gene is TRBV12-5, the J gene TRBJ2-7, with D hard to call. V lost 1 base and J lost 5, with 12 bases in between. Germline CDR1 LGHNT, CDR2 FRNRAP. This CDR3 comprises 14 residues. Here the CDR3 reads CASGLDRTTDEQYF. CDR3 in DNA: TGTGCTAGTGGTTTGGACCGCACAACCGACGAGCAGTACTTC.

Regarding this clonotype: Little can be read into the size of this beta chain, an off-target read in a library designed for alpha chains. As DNA, the CDR3 is TGTGCCAGCAGCTTCAAGGGACAGGGAGGAACAGATACGCAGTATTTT. Its translation: CASSFKGQGGTDTQYF. This chain connects TRBV7-8 to TRBJ2-3, with 9 bases that match TRBD1. The CDR3 covers 16 residues. The V gene's germline CDR1 is SGHVS and CDR2 FQNEAQ. V lost 3 bases to trimming and J lost 3 bases; unmatched junction nucleotides: 7.

With regard to this clonotype: This beta chain represents an off-target read in a library built for alpha chains; its size is of limited meaning. The chain is built from TRBV20-1 and TRBJ1-1; the D gene is possibly TRBD1 (5 bases). The CDR3 is 14 residues long. The ends were cut back, 1 base at V and 1 base at J, with 10 bases in the middle. Germline loops: CDR1 DFQATT, CDR2 SNEGSKA (reference sequence). The CDR3 coding sequence is TGCAGTGCTAGAGCTGGGGGGTCGAACACTGAAGCTTTCTTT. Amino acids: CSARAGGSNTEAFF.

As regards this clonotype: For a library built for alpha chains, this beta chain is a stray read; little rests on its size. The chain uses TRBV12-3 or TRBV12-4 and TRBJ1-5; D is undetermined. Trimming pared 4 bases from V and 4 bases from J, leaving 14 bases between. CDR3 length equals 15 residues. The CDR3 nucleotides are TGTGCCAGCAGTTACTCGGACGCGGCAAATCAGCCCCAGCATTTT. Translating it yields CASSYSDAANQPQHF.

This clonotype was recorded at least ten times. The size of this beta chain means little, since it is a stray read in a library made for alpha chains. The CDR3 nucleotides read TGTGCCAGCAACTTAGATGGCTACACCTTC. Its protein product is CASNLDGYTF. The chain carries TRBV6-6 and TRBJ1-2; no firm D call. The CDR3 has 10 amino acids. Trimming pared 7 bases from V and 6 bases from J, leaving 6 bases between. Germline V gene lookup returns CDR1 MNHNY and CDR2 SVGAGI (reference sequence).

This clonotype was found many times. Found in a library prepared for alpha chains, this beta chain is an off-target read, and its abundance has little meaning. J is TRBJ2-3 and V is TRBV11-2; 10 nucleotides line up with TRBD1. V dropped 5 bases and J dropped 5; count of bases not matched to a gene: 7. This CDR3 contains 15 residues. Germline-derived CDR1 and CDR2 are SGHAT and FQNNGV. In DNA form, the CDR3 reads TGTGCCAGCAGCGCAGACAGGGGGCGGGAAGATACGCAGTATTTT. This gives the protein CASSADRGREDTQYF.

This clonotype was seen repeatedly, ten times or more. As an off-target read in a library built for alpha chains, this beta chain has a frequency of little significance. V and J are TRBV5-1 and TRBJ2-3; D is ambiguous. V lost 0 bases and J 5 bases, leaving 7 bases between the germline ends. CDR1 is SGHRS and CDR2 is YFSETQ in the germline V gene. The CDR3 loop spans 13 amino acids. CDR3: CASSLEGLDTQYF. The DNA of the CDR3 is TGCGCCAGCAGCTTGGAGGGCTTAGATACGCAGTATTTT.